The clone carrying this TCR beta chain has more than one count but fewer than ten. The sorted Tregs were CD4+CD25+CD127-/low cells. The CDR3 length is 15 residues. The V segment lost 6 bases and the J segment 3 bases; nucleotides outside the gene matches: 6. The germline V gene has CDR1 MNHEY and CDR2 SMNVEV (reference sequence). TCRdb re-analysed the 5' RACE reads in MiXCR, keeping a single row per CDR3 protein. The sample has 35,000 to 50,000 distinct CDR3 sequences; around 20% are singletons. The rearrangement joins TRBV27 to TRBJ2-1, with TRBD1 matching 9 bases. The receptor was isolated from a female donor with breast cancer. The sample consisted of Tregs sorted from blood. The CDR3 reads CASSPGQGFYNEQFF. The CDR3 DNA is TGTGCCAGCAGCCCGGGACAGGGATTCTACAATGAGCAGTTCTTC.